This TCR beta chain originates from a study of a mutant IDH1 vaccine in newly diagnosed glioma. The time point is: baseline, week 1 (first vaccination visit). Treatment described: pre-vaccination baseline after standard-of-care therapy. The table came from immunoSEQ multiplex PCR; TCRdb's copy has only in-frame clones and leaves some out. The sample shows tens of thousands of clones, more than 65% of them seen only once. The TCR originated in a middle-aged man with glioma. Some clones in this sample may be carry-over from other donors' samples. The material was PBMCs, obtained from a glioma patient treated with radiotherapy, temozolomide or both.

CDR3 DNA sequence: TGTGCCAGTAGTTCTTGGACAGGGCAGGATCAGCCCCAGCATTTT. It codes for CASSSWTGQDQPQHF. This chain uses TRBV19 with TRBJ1-5, with 8 bases that match TRBD1. Germline CDR1 and CDR2: LNHDA and SQIVND (reference sequence). There are 15 residues in the CDR3. With V trimmed by 5 bases and J by 5 bases, 8 bases remained unmatched.